The T cell receptor beta chain described here comes from a study of cytotoxic CD8 clonotypes in ibrutinib-treated CLL. Study information: Investigators reported roughly 24 partial and 2 complete responses; after median about 74 months, approximately 15 patients remained remitted and around twelve progressed. Study-wide findings and caveats: Treatment left the uncommon public clonotypes either contracted or stable in frequency. Sampling times differed between sustained-remission and progressing patients.

The ends were cut back, 2 bases at V and 1 base at J, with 7 bases in the middle. The length of the CDR3 is 14 residues. Germline V gives CDR1 SGHDT, CDR2 YYEEEE. Sequencing was performed with immunoSEQ multiplex PCR; in TCRdb, only in-frame clones are kept and a portion is missing. The sample lists roughly 63,000 clones; approximately 54% were seen once. About this clone itself: Its specificity is unknown.

The sequence was collected from a human donor with chronic lymphocytic leukemia. Sequenced here: PBMCs, sampled after 12 months of ibrutinib treatment. The J gene is TRBJ2-4, the V gene TRBV5-6, with D perhaps matching TRBD1 (6 bases). The CDR3 spells CASSFQGAKNIQYF. The CDR3 coding sequence is TGTGCCAGCAGCTTCCAGGGGGCCAAAAACATTCAGTACTTC.